The 27 T cell receptor beta chains given below trace back to one sample, sequenced in a study of T cells in Graves' hyperthyroidism and ophthalmopathy. There were TCR beta CDR3 regions amplified from RNA transcripts. Using the HTBI primer set, a first-round RT-PCR was run on the TCR CDR3. MiXCR, run by TCRdb on the multiplex PCR reads, gives a single entry per CDR3 protein. The repertoire has some 600,000 distinct CDR3 sequences, around 14% of them found once; the top ten carry roughly 6.2%. Material for sequencing was blood. The receptors were gathered from a woman aged 25 to 39 with Graves' hyperthyroidism that later progressed to Graves' ophthalmopathy.

V and J are TRBV20-1 and TRBJ2-7; D is ambiguous. CDR3 length equals 12 residues. The V end lost 5 bases, the J end lost 2 bases, and 10 bases lay between the germline ends. The germline CDR1 and CDR2 sequences are DFQATT and SNEGSKA (reference sequence). The CDR3 is CSAGETTYEQYF. DNA of the CDR3: TGCAGTGCTGGGGAAACTACCTACGAGCAGTACTTC.

This clonotype showed up many times. The chain employs TRBV20-1 and TRBJ1-4, with 10 bases fitting TRBD1. CDR1 is DFQATT, CDR2 SNEGSKA, per germline (reference sequence). J lost 6 bases, V lost 6 bases, and 7 bases had no gene match. The CDR3 runs 14 residues. The CDR3: CSAPTGTGDEKLFF. For the CDR3, the DNA is TGCAGTGCACCTACCGGGACAGGGGATGAAAAACTGTTTTTT.

The rearrangement uses TRBV3-1 and TRBJ1-3, with 7 bases aligning to TRBD1. Germline V gives CDR1 LGHDT, CDR2 YNNKEL (reference sequence). The junction had 9 bases not matched to a gene; V was cut back by 1 base and J by 0 bases. The CDR3 consists of 18 residues. The chain's CDR3 is CASSQGYGQAYSGNTIYF. The CDR3 nucleotides are TGTGCCAGCAGCCAAGGATACGGACAGGCTTACTCTGGAAACACCATATATTTT.

This clonotype showed up many times. V and J are TRBV6-2 or TRBV6-3 and TRBJ1-2, with D hard to call. V lost 0 bases and J lost 14, with 16 bases in between. The germline CDR1 and CDR2 sequences are MNHEY and SVGEGT. CDR3 length equals 13 residues. The CDR3 spells CASSYSGSIQGTF. DNA of the CDR3: TGTGCCAGCAGTTACTCGGGCAGCATTCAAGGAACCTTC.

Of note for this clonotype: A much larger clone differs by one base, so this may be a read error. The chain combines TRBV12-3 or TRBV12-4 with TRBJ2-3; D is uncertain. The CDR3 extends over 11 amino acids. The CDR3 DNA reads TGTGCCGGCAGTTCCTCCGATACGCAGTATTTT. This translates into CAGSSSDTQYF.

This clonotype was seen more than once but under ten times. V and J are TRBV6-1 and TRBJ2-5, with 9 nucleotides matching TRBD1. The trim removed 1 base at V and 13 bases at J, leaving 7 bases unmatched. Germline CDR1 is MNHNS and CDR2 is SASEGT. The CDR3 totals 13 residues. The CDR3 DNA reads TGTGCCAGCAGTGAAGGATCGACAGGGGGTCTGTACTTC. Amino acids: CASSEGSTGGLYF.

The chain is built from TRBV6-2 or TRBV6-3 and TRBJ2-1, with TRBD2 as a possible D gene (5 bases). V gave up 2 bases and J gave up 12 bases, with 11 bases separating them. This CDR3 region has 12 residues. Germline V gene sequence: CDR1 MNHEY, CDR2 SVGEGT. CDR3 protein: CASSYLGEGQFF. The CDR3 DNA reads as TGTGCCAGCAGTTACCTGGGAGAGGGGCAGTTCTTC.

The table lists this clonotype with a few counts. One base away lies a much larger clone, so this may be a sequencing read error. This chain uses TRBV9 with TRBJ2-2; D is unresolved. CDR1 and CDR2 (germline): SGDLS, YYNGEE. The ends were cut back, 2 bases at V and 7 bases at J, with 6 bases in the middle. The CDR3 is made up of 12 amino acids. The CDR3 DNA is TGTGCCAGCAGCGTTGAATTCGGGGAGCTGTTTTTT. Translated, it gives CASSVEFGELFF.

Concerning this clonotype: It may be a read error: a sequence one base away is much more abundant. The rearrangement uses TRBV29-1 and TRBJ2-5, with a possible D match to TRBD2 (6 bases). The CDR3 contains 10 residues. Germline V CDR1 and CDR2: SQVTM, ANQGSEA. The V and J ends lost 3 bases and 7 bases respectively, with 6 bases between them. CDR3 residues: CSVEGGTQYF. DNA for the CDR3: TGCAGCGTTGAGGGGGGGACCCAGTACTTC.

This clonotype was found many times. The gene calls are TRBV24-1 and TRBJ2-1, with 8 bases matching TRBD2. Looked up from germline, CDR1 is KGHDR and CDR2 is SFDVKD. The J segment lost 7 bases and the V segment lost 3 bases, leaving 10 bases of the junction unmatched. This CDR3 is built from 16 residues. The CDR3 DNA reads TGTGCCACCAGTGATATCGGGCTAGCGGGTAGTAATGAGCAGTTCTTC. Protein product: CATSDIGLAGSNEQFF.

This clonotype was seen only a few times. The chain recombines TRBV12-3 or TRBV12-4 with TRBJ2-1, with D perhaps TRBD1 or TRBD2 (5 bases each). The CDR3 spans 17 residues. V was cut by 6 bases and J by 9 bases, with 27 bases left in between. CDR3 loop: CASSLVGARVASGEQFF. The CDR3 bases are TGTGCCAGCAGCCTGGTCGGGGCGAGAGTAGCCTCAGGTGAGCAGTTCTTC.

This clonotype was detected many times. The chain carries TRBV7-8 and TRBJ1-5, with D unclear. V dropped 1 base and J dropped 13 bases, with 17 bases sitting between them. The CDR3 sequence is 14 residues long. Germline loops: CDR1 SGHVS, CDR2 FQNEAQ. The CDR3 sequence is CASSLDNGWSSQHF. DNA of the CDR3: TGTGCCAGCAGCTTAGATAATGGGTGGAGTTCTCAGCATTTT.

This clonotype has only a few counts. J is TRBJ2-4 and V is TRBV11-2, with 8 positions matching TRBD2. CDR3 length: 18 residues. The germline gives CDR1 SGHAT, CDR2 FQNNGV. The J segment lost 5 bases and the V segment lost 2 bases, leaving 14 bases of the junction unmatched. CDR3 DNA sequence: TGTGCCAGCAGCTTATTTTCGGGAGCGGGAGTCTTTGAAAACATTCAGTACTTC. Translating it yields CASSLFSGAGVFENIQYF.

V gene TRBV9 combines with J gene TRBJ2-1; a weak D match, TRBD2 (5 bases). The CDR3 spans 12 residues. Trimming removed 3 bases at V and 8 bases at J, with 9 bases between. Germline V gene lookup returns CDR1 SGDLS and CDR2 YYNGEE. In nucleotides, the CDR3 is TGTGCCAGCAGCGACTTCGGGGATGAGCAGTTCTTC. It codes for CASSDFGDEQFF.

This clonotype was observed at least ten times. The chain joins TRBV13 to TRBJ1-4; D gene uncertain. The V gene lost 0 bases and the J gene lost 8 bases, with 10 bases spanning the gap. The CDR3 is 14 amino acids. Germline-derived CDR1 and CDR2 are PRHDT and FYEKMQ (reference sequence). CDR3 bases: TGTGCCAGCAGCTTAGGACCTGCGGGCGAAAAACTGTTTTTT. Its translation is CASSLGPAGEKLFF.

This clonotype was recorded at least ten times. V usage is TRBV6-2 or TRBV6-3 and J usage is TRBJ2-5, with D possibly matching TRBD2 (6 bases). The CDR3 is made up of 15 amino acids. Trimming shortened V by 2 bases and J by 4 bases, and 14 bases separated the two germline ends. Per germline, CDR1 MNHEY and CDR2 SVGEGT. The CDR3 DNA follows: TGTGCCAGCAGTTACGAGGGGCTGGGGGGAGAGACCCAGTACTTC. Translation gives CASSYEGLGGETQYF.

This clonotype was counted ten times or more. The rearrangement uses TRBV20-1 and TRBJ2-1, with D maybe TRBD2 (7 bases). This CDR3 is 15 amino acids long. Germline CDR1 DFQATT, CDR2 SNEGSKA (reference sequence). With 1 base removed from V and 8 bases from J, the gap between germline ends came to 18 bases. In nucleotides, the CDR3 is TGCAGTGCTAGAGTTGGGGGAGGGGGGCGCGATGAGCAGTTCTTC. It specifies CSARVGGGGRDEQFF.

This clonotype showed up many times. The V call is TRBV5-1, the J call TRBJ2-7, with TRBD2 identical over 11 bases. Per the germline V gene, CDR1 is SGHRS and CDR2 is YFSETQ. The junction had 13 bases not matched to a gene; V was cut back by 4 bases and J by 1 base. The CDR3 has 18 residues. The DNA of the CDR3 is TGCGCCAGCAGCGGTGAGGCCGGGACTAGCGGCTATTCCTACGAGCAGTACTTC. This translates into CASSGEAGTSGYSYEQYF. Based on the CDR3 plus reference TRBV5-1 and TRBJ2-7, the full variable domain is KAGVTQTPRYLIKTRGQQVTLSCSPISGHRSVSWYQQTPGQGLQFLFEYFSETQRNKGNFPGRFSGRQFSNSRSEMNVSTLELGDSALYLCASSGEAGTSGYSYEQYFGPGTRLTVT.

This clonotype turned up a few times. The chain is built from TRBV29-1 and TRBJ2-3; perhaps D is TRBD1 or TRBD2 (5 bases each). CDR1 is SQVTM, CDR2 ANQGSEA, per germline. The CDR3 covers 14 residues. Trimming took 5 bases from V and 9 from J, leaving 21 bases between them. For the CDR3, the DNA is TGCAGCGTTCCTGAATACGTCCTGGGACCCACGCAGTATTTT. Its translation is CSVPEYVLGPTQYF.

V usage is TRBV3-1 and J usage is TRBJ2-5; perhaps D is TRBD1 or TRBD2 (5 bases each). Trimming took 4 bases from V and 0 from J, leaving 15 bases between them. The CDR3 totals 16 residues. Germline CDR1 and CDR2: LGHDT and YNNKEL (reference sequence). The CDR3 nucleotides read TGTGCCAGCAGCCTACTTCAGGGAGACTACCAAGAGACCCAGTACTTC. Translating it yields CASSLLQGDYQETQYF.

The J gene is TRBJ1-3, the V gene TRBV5-5; 7 bases fit TRBD1. Trimming removed 6 bases from V and 4 bases from J; junction bases left unmatched: 13. The CDR3 has 16 residues. Looked up from germline, CDR1 is SGHKS and CDR2 is YYEKEE (reference sequence). The CDR3 region is CASTYTDRAAGNTIYF. As DNA, the CDR3 is TGTGCCAGCACCTATACCGACAGGGCGGCGGGAAACACCATATATTTT.

Ten or more counts support this clonotype. The chain joins TRBV7-2 to TRBJ2-2; 7 bases map to TRBD2. The CDR3 has 15 residues. Looked up from germline, CDR1 is SGHTA and CDR2 is FQGNSA. Losses at the gene ends were 4 bases for V and 5 bases for J; bases not matched to a gene: 7. The CDR3 is CASSSWTSLTGELFF. The CDR3 DNA sequence: TGTGCCAGCAGCTCATGGACTAGTCTGACCGGGGAGCTGTTTTTT.

In this sample, this clonotype turned up a few times. CDR3 amino acids: CASGQGGNTEAFF. Written as DNA, the CDR3 is TGTGCCAGTGGACAGGGCGGGAACACTGAAGCTTTCTTT. This chain links TRBV19 with TRBJ1-1; 8 bases fit TRBD1. CDR1 and CDR2 from the germline V gene are LNHDA and SQIVND (reference sequence). Germline trimming cut 8 bases from V and 1 base from J; bases unmatched to any gene: 3. The length of the CDR3 is 13 residues.

This clonotype has at least ten counts. This rearrangement joins TRBV28 to TRBJ2-5; no clear D gene. The CDR3 totals 11 residues. Germline V CDR1 and CDR2: MDHEN, SYDVKM. Trimming cost V 6 bases and J 5 bases, with 7 bases left between them. DNA for the CDR3: TGTGCCAGCAGACGGTTCGAGACCCAGTACTTC. Translating it yields CASRRFETQYF. The whole variable domain, filled in from reference TRBV28 and TRBJ2-5, reads DVKVTQSSRYLVKRTGEKVFLECVQDMDHENMFWYRQDPGLGLRLIYFSYDVKMKEKGDIPEGYSVSREKKERFSLILESASTNQTSMYLCASRRFETQYFGPGTRLLVL.

This clonotype has ten or more counts. A read error may explain this, as a much larger clone is one base away. The V gene is TRBV28, the J gene TRBJ1-1; D not resolved. V lost 6 bases and J lost 7, with 6 bases in between. This CDR3 is built from 10 residues. Germline lookup yields CDR1 MDHEN and CDR2 SYDVKM. The CDR3 DNA is TGTGCCAGCAGGGGCAATGAAGCTTTCTTT. This codes for CASRGNEAFF.

This clonotype appeared a few times. This rearrangement joins TRBV5-1 to TRBJ1-1, with D unresolved. There are 12 residues in the CDR3. The V and J ends lost 1 base and 7 bases respectively, with 8 bases between them. Germline CDR1 and CDR2: SGHRS and YFSETQ. CDR3 bases: TGCGCCAGCAGCTTGCCCGACCTTGAAGCTTTCTTT. Translating gives CASSLPDLEAFF.

The table lists this clonotype with many counts. The chain combines TRBV30 with TRBJ1-1; tentative D call: TRBD1 (5 bases). The V end lost 1 base, the J end lost 1 base, and 10 bases lay between the germline ends. The germline CDR1 and CDR2 sequences are GTSNPN and SVGIG (reference sequence). The CDR3 sequence is 14 residues long. This CDR3 is CAWSEGVGNTEAFF. The CDR3 nucleotides read TGTGCCTGGAGTGAAGGGGTTGGGAACACTGAAGCTTTCTTT. Full variable domain (rest looked up from reference TRBV30 and TRBJ1-1): SQTIHQWPATLVQPVGSPLSLECTVEGTSNPNLYWYRQAAGRGLQLLFYSVGIGQISSEVPQNLSASRPQDRQFILSSKKLLLSDSGFYLCAWSEGVGNTEAFFGQGTRLTVV.